This T cell receptor beta chain was identified during a study of blood T cells in healthy people across ages (dated by TCRdb to between 2015 and 2016). Looking at the study overall: In model experiments, roughly one uniquely barcoded TCR beta cDNA molecule per two T cells was captured by template switching. Two additional independent replicas of 1 million unique cDNA reads from the same blood draw were analyzed for two donors (one aged 18 to 30 and one aged 80 or older). The donors were split into four age groups: young (average around 16 years), middle-aged (39), aged (62) and long-lived (under 90). Age-related changes in TCR beta repertoire diversity were measured in the study by deep sequencing normalized with unique cDNA molecular identifiers. Results and caveats for the whole study, not just this receptor: Because profiling used bulk unsorted PBMCs, naive and antigen-experienced compartments could not be compared conclusively. The CMV infection status of donors was not known, potentially confounding age-related changes in expanded clonotypes. Compared with the aged group, more naive CD4+ T cells, fewer expanded clones and increased TCR diversity were shown by the long-lived group, suggesting age selection. Estimates of total diversity from one million sequenced T cells were regarded as lower bounds and underestimates. As age increased, observed TCR beta diversity per million T cells dropped in a roughly linear way, and a significant reduction was already evident by age 40. There was a strong correlation between observed TCR beta diversity and the percentage of naive T cells measured by flow cytometry.

CDR1 is given as MNHEY and CDR2 as SVGEGT, both from the germline V gene. V is trimmed back by 5 bases and J by 5 bases, and the junction contains 8 bases that no gene match accounts for. The CDR3 has 15 amino acids, counting the end cysteine and phenylalanine. Only the CDR3 DNA is retained, 45 bases long and in frame from the first base. Worth noting for this clonotype: Its antigen is unknown. No clone much larger than this one lies a single base away; base qualities are absent.

The approximately 39 donors, aged roughly 6 to 95 years, were systemically healthy Caucasian individuals from Russia. Approximately 9.3 milliliters of peripheral blood were collected from each donor into EDTA-treated Vacutainer tubes. PBMCs were isolated by Ficoll-Paque density-gradient centrifugation, with at least 6 million obtained per sample. Total RNA was extracted from PBMCs with Trizol reagent, with at least 5.5 micrograms obtained per sample. For every donor, flow cytometry on a PBMC aliquot measured the percentage of naive CD45RAhigh/CD27high T cells. The library was obtained by 5' RACE. The sequencing machine was an Illumina HiSeq 2500. The second PCR ran for about 6 to 11 cycles and used a J-beta primer mix along with a sample-barcoded 5' primer. A unique molecular identifier was introduced onto each TCR beta cDNA molecule by a template-switch 5' adaptor carrying 12 random nucleotides. Each sample yielded at least 3 million CDR3-containing paired-end reads. All of the RNA was converted into first-strand cDNA using the Mint cDNA synthesis kit, with a TRBC-specific oligonucleotide serving as the primer. All cDNA was treated with uracil-DNA glycosylase and then went through a first 18-cycle PCR with the universal primers M1SS and BC2_uni_R. Processing in the source paper ran as follows. For normalization, 1 million high-quality reads, each with a distinct molecular identifier, were randomly selected from each sample. Reads with shared molecular identifiers were discarded instead of being binned into consensus sequences. MiTCR, with a Q25 quality threshold and the strictest error-elimination algorithm, was used for CDR3 identification, clonotype clustering and error correction. A nonparametric unseen species model using Euler transformation provided a lower-bound estimate of total TCR beta diversity. Through fastp at Q25 and MiXCR, TCRdb rebuilt clones from the public reads, retaining in-frame beta chains. CDR3 protein duplicates are merged, each entry listing the most common genes and DNA. The V and J calls shown here were made by TCRdb, not taken from the authors' results. This sample is represented by approximately 800,000 distinct CDR3 sequences; more than 25% of them were singletons. The ten largest clones add up to around 3% of the sample.

These data were likewise used in another study, on T cells of mothers and their children. Per that second paper: The donors were nine systemically healthy Caucasian individuals, made up of three mothers and their six children. cDNA synthesis used all of the extracted RNA, with 1.5 ug of RNA in each 15 ul reaction. Sample barcodes and 2-4 random nucleotides were added via the M1S primer in the second PCR. Each mother yielded over 9.5 million TCR beta CDR3 reads and each child about 3 million reads. TCR recombination output is similarly shaped by thymic selection in related and unrelated pairs, with a minor effect exerted by inherited differences. Normalized repertoire overlap was always slightly but never significantly higher in related than unrelated mother-child pairs. Persistent microchimeric T cell clones were not detected, at a sensitivity of approximately 100 clones per million clonotypes. The study used deep NGS to compare TCR beta repertoires of mothers and children, seeking features distinguishing related mother-child pairs from unrelated individuals. The mean age was around 40 +/- 4 years for the mothers and around 11 +/- 4 years for the children. After adapter ligation was performed with NEBNext reagents, the libraries were sequenced on an Illumina HiSeq 2000 with 100+100 nt paired-end reads. Mother and child libraries were prepared a month apart and sequenced in separate runs to prevent cross-contamination. For each donor, somewhere between roughly 450,000 and 2,100,000 distinct TCR beta clonotypes were identified. Naive TCR beta clonotypes were estimated from low-frequency clonotypes matched to each donor's FACS-determined naive share, without sorting.

Recombination connected TRBV6-2 or TRBV6-3 to TRBJ1-4; TRBD1 matches 7 bases in the middle. The TCR comes from a boy between 5 and 17 years old in good health. Material for sequencing was blood. The DNA is as follows: TGTGCCAGCAGTACCGTACGGGACAGAAATGAAAAACTGTTTTTT. This is translated as CASSTVRDRNEKLFF.